Following are 22 T cell receptor beta chains from one sample sequenced in a study of T cell repertoires in cytomegalovirus infection. TCRdb re-called the reads with MiXCR, one entry per CDR3 protein. The sample lists approximately 770,000 distinct CDR3 sequences, almost 30% occurring once. These TCRs' antigens remain unknown. The starting material was cultured CD8+ T cells from PBMCs, obtained from culture after CMV antigen stimulation. The receptors here all came from a human donor in good health (CMV status not recorded). Some clones in this sample may be carry-over from other donors' samples.

This chain joins TRBV15 and TRBJ1-6; D possibly corresponds to TRBD1 (5 bases). Germline CDR1 is LNHNV and CDR2 is YYDKDF (reference sequence). The CDR3 spans 13 residues. V gave up 0 bases and J gave up 14 bases, with 11 bases separating them. CDR3 region: CATSRDWGSSLHF. CDR3 sequence (DNA): TGTGCCACCAGCAGAGATTGGGGGAGCTCCCTCCACTTT.

The V call is TRBV28, the J call TRBJ2-5; D assignment may be TRBD1 or TRBD2 (5 bases each). Germline CDR1 is MDHEN and CDR2 is SYDVKM. This CDR3 has 13 residues. The V and J ends lost 8 bases and 5 bases respectively, with 15 bases between them. The CDR3 bases are TGTGCCAGCTGGGGCGGGTTTGGGGAGACCCAGTACTTC. Its protein is CASWGGFGETQYF.

This clonotype showed up just a few times. J is TRBJ2-5 and V is TRBV6-5; D may be TRBD2 (5 bases). The CDR3 totals 16 residues. The germline V and J ends were trimmed by 0 bases and 0 bases, with 11 bases remaining between them. The germline gives CDR1 MNHEY, CDR2 SVGAGI. CDR3 DNA sequence: TGTGCCAGCAGTTACTCGATTTCGGGGAACCAAGAGACCCAGTACTTC. This encodes CASSYSISGNQETQYF.

This clonotype occurred a few times. The rearrangement uses TRBV20-1 and TRBJ1-5, with D uncertain. In germline, CDR1 is DFQATT, CDR2 SNEGSKA (reference sequence). This CDR3 has 13 residues. Trimming took off 6 bases at V and 1 base at J, with 10 bases between the two ends. The CDR3 reads CSAAAGSNQPQHF. The CDR3 nucleotides read TGCAGTGCCGCAGCGGGGAGCAATCAGCCCCAGCATTTT.

This chain connects TRBV4-1 to TRBJ2-7; 10 bases fit TRBD1. The CDR3 consists of 14 residues. After removal of 3 bases from V and 5 bases from J, the junction contained 4 bases not matched to a gene. Germline CDR1 reads MGHRA; CDR2 reads YSYEKL. CDR3 protein: CASSHGTGVNEQYF. CDR3 nucleotides: TGCGCCAGCAGCCACGGGACAGGGGTAAACGAGCAGTACTTC.

This clonotype has just a few counts. V and J are TRBV24-1 and TRBJ2-2; D not certain. The CDR3 consists of 17 residues. CDR1 is KGHDR, CDR2 SFDVKD, per germline. Trimming shortened V by 5 bases and J by 0 bases, and 15 bases separated the two germline ends. The CDR3 DNA is TGTGCCACCAGTGGTTCCGTGTTACGGTCGAACACCGGGGAGCTGTTTTTT. Its protein is CATSGSVLRSNTGELFF.

J is TRBJ1-2 and V is TRBV7-6, with a tentative D call TRBD1 (5 bases). Trimming left V 1 base short and J 4 bases short, with 16 bases between. The CDR3 extends over 16 amino acids. Germline assignment: CDR1 SGHVS and CDR2 FNYEAQ. The CDR3: CASSLGRDGGGYGYTF. The CDR3 DNA is TGTGCCAGCAGCTTAGGGAGGGACGGCGGGGGCTATGGCTACACCTTC.

This clonotype was found a few times. The chain joins TRBV25-1 to TRBJ1-6; possible D gene TRBD1, 5 bases. This CDR3 comprises 15 residues. Trimming left V 5 bases short and J 7 bases short, with 15 bases between. Germline-derived CDR1 and CDR2 are MGHDK and SYGVNS. The CDR3 DNA is TGTGCCAGCAGTCCTCCGACAGCGTTAAATTCACCCCTCCACTTT. Protein: CASSPPTALNSPLHF. Filled out from reference TRBV25-1 and TRBJ1-6, the complete variable domain reads EADIYQTPRYLVIGTGKKITLECSQTMGHDKMYWYQQDPGMELHLIHYSYGVNSTEKGDLSSESTVSRIRTEHFPLTLESARPSHTSQYLCASSPPTALNSPLHFGNGTRLTVT.

This clonotype was detected ten times or more. The rearrangement joins TRBV7-2 to TRBJ2-1; D call uncertain. Germline loops: CDR1 SGHTA, CDR2 FQGNSA. The CDR3 covers 11 residues. The V and J ends lost 6 bases and 5 bases respectively, with 5 bases between them. CDR3 sequence (DNA): TGTGCCAGCAGATCAGACAATGAGCAGTTCTTC. This encodes CASRSDNEQFF.

This clonotype has at least ten counts. The chain recombines TRBV7-9 with TRBJ2-7; D might be TRBD2 (6 bases). This CDR3 has 14 residues. Looked up from germline, CDR1 is SEHNR and CDR2 is FQNEAQ (reference sequence). Deletions cut 5 bases from V and 5 bases from J, with 16 bases between. The CDR3 reads CASSPRRAPNEQYF. DNA of the CDR3: TGTGCCAGCAGCCCCCGGAGGGCCCCCAACGAGCAGTACTTC.

The genes are TRBV11-2 and TRBJ2-5, with D perhaps being TRBD1 or TRBD2 (5 bases each). The germline gives CDR1 SGHAT, CDR2 FQNNGV. Trimming shortened V by 6 bases and J by 8 bases, and 28 bases separated the two germline ends. This CDR3 has 17 residues. CDR3 nucleotides: TGTGCCAGCAGACCAAAAGACGGGGCGGGTCACAAGAGAACCCAGTACTTC. It is translated as CASRPKDGAGHKRTQYF.

The chain couples TRBV18 to TRBJ2-7, with 9 bases matching TRBD1. CDR3 length: 15 residues. Trimming at V came to 3 bases and at J to 9 bases, leaving 12 bases not matched to a gene. Germline CDR1 and CDR2: KGHSH and LQKENI. CDR3 DNA: TGTGCCAGCTCACCCCCGCGAACAGGGGGCCTCGTGCAGTACGTC. This gives the protein CASSPPRTGGLVQYV.

The J gene is TRBJ1-6, the V gene TRBV6-2 or TRBV6-3; possibly TRBD1 for D (6 bases). Trimming pared 5 bases from V and 3 bases from J, leaving 11 bases between. The CDR3 consists of 15 residues. Per germline, CDR1 MNHEY and CDR2 SVGEGT. Here the CDR3 reads CASSTRTDYNSPLHF. DNA for the CDR3: TGTGCCAGCAGTACGAGGACAGACTATAATTCACCCCTCCACTTT.

This clonotype has a count of ten or more. The rearrangement uses TRBV6-5 and TRBJ2-7; no definite D call. V was pared by 8 bases and J by 4 bases, with 21 bases between. This CDR3 is built from 15 residues. Germline V gene sequence: CDR1 MNHEY, CDR2 SVGAGI. The CDR3 DNA sequence: TGTGCCAGCGGCTCCCTAGTACGGTACCCATACGAGCAGTACGTC. Translation gives CASGSLVRYPYEQYV.

The V gene is TRBV2, the J gene TRBJ2-2, with D perhaps being TRBD1 or TRBD2 (5 bases each). The V and J ends lost 4 bases and 0 bases respectively, with 9 bases between them. CDR3 length: 15 residues. Germline V gene lookup returns CDR1 SNHLY and CDR2 FYNNEI. CDR3 protein: CASSGLGANTGELFF. The CDR3 DNA is TGTGCCAGCAGTGGGCTGGGGGCGAACACCGGGGAGCTGTTTTTT.

The J gene is TRBJ2-3, the V gene TRBV6-5, with D possibly TRBD1 on 5 matching bases. The ends were cut back, 5 bases at V and 5 bases at J, with 17 bases in the middle. CDR3 length: 15 residues. Germline V gene sequence: CDR1 MNHEY, CDR2 SVGAGI. The DNA for the CDR3 is TGTGCCAGCAGTGATCGATATGCGGACAAAGATACGCAGTATTTT. Translating gives CASSDRYADKDTQYF.

This clonotype was seen at least ten times. The J gene is TRBJ2-7, the V gene TRBV7-2, with D possibly matching TRBD1 (6 bases). Trimming took off 1 base at V and 3 bases at J, with 7 bases between the two ends. CDR1 and CDR2 (germline): SGHTA, FQGNSA. The CDR3 has 13 residues. The CDR3 loop is CASSLGDIYEQYV. CDR3 sequence (DNA): TGTGCCAGCAGCTTAGGGGACATCTACGAGCAGTACGTC.

The rearrangement uses TRBV6-5 and TRBJ2-1; the D gene is possibly TRBD1 (5 bases). Germline V gene lookup returns CDR1 MNHEY and CDR2 SVGAGI. The CDR3 consists of 13 residues. Trimming removed 2 bases from V and 7 bases from J, with 9 bases in between. CDR3 sequence reads: CASSYNRGNEQFF. Here the CDR3 DNA reads TGTGCCAGCAGTTACAATAGGGGAAATGAGCAGTTCTTC.

This clonotype was detected many times. The chain joins TRBV6-1 to TRBJ2-7; D is possibly TRBD1 or TRBD2 (5 bases each). With 1 base removed from V and 4 bases from J, the gap between germline ends came to 20 bases. Germline V CDR1 and CDR2: MNHNS, SASEGT. The length of the CDR3 is 17 residues. The CDR3 region is CASSEGEGRLAGYEQYF. The CDR3, as DNA: TGTGCCAGCAGTGAAGGCGAGGGGCGTCTAGCTGGGTACGAGCAGTACTTC.

This clonotype was seen a handful of times. The CDR3 DNA reads as TGTGCCAGCTCACCGTCAGGGATTGGGACGTTAGAGACCCAGTACTTC. Encoded protein: CASSPSGIGTLETQYF. The V call is TRBV18, the J call TRBJ2-5; tentatively, D is TRBD1 or TRBD2 (5 bases each). The germline V gene encodes CDR1 KGHSH and CDR2 LQKENI. Trimming removed 3 bases at V and 4 bases at J, with 18 bases between. The CDR3 loop spans 16 amino acids.

This clonotype was recorded at least ten times. The V gene is TRBV7-8, the J gene TRBJ2-7; 8 nucleotides agree with TRBD1. CDR3 size: 14 residues. V shed 3 bases, J shed 5 bases, and the junction held 6 bases outside the gene matches. Germline V gives CDR1 SGHVS, CDR2 FQNEAQ. CDR3 protein: CASSFQGARNEQYF. CDR3 DNA: TGTGCCAGCAGCTTCCAGGGGGCACGTAACGAGCAGTACTTC.

In its sample, this clonotype was seen a few times. The chain is built from TRBV9 and TRBJ2-1, with unresolved D. Germline V gene data show CDR1 as SGDLS and CDR2 as YYNGEE. Trimming took 1 base from V and 0 from J, leaving 5 bases between them. CDR3 size: 14 residues. The CDR3 region has the DNA TGTGCCAGCAGCGTACAGAGCTCCTACAATGAGCAGTTCTTC. Translated: CASSVQSSYNEQFF.